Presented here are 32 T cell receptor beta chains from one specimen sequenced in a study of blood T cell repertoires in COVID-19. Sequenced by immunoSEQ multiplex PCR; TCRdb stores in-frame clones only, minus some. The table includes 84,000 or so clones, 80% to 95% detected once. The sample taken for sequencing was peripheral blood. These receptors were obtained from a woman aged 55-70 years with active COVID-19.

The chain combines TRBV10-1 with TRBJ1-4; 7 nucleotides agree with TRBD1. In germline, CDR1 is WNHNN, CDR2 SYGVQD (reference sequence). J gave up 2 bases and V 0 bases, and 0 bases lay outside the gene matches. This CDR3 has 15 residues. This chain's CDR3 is CASSESGGTNEKLFF. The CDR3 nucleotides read TGCGCCAGCAGTGAGTCAGGGGGCACTAATGAAAAACTGTTTTTT.

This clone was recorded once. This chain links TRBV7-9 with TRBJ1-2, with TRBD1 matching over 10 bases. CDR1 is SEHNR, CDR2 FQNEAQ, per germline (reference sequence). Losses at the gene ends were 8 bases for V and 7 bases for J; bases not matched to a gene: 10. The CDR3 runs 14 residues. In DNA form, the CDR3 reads TGTGCCAGCCACCCCGGACAGGGGGTGATTGGCTACACCTTC. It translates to CASHPGQGVIGYTF.

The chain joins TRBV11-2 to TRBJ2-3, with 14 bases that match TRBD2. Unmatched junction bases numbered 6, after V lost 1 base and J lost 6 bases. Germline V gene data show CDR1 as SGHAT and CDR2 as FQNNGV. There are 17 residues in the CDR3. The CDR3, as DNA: TGTGCCAGCAGCTTAGGGACTAGCGGGAGGTTGTTGGATACGCAGTATTTT. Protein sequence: CASSLGTSGRLLDTQYF.

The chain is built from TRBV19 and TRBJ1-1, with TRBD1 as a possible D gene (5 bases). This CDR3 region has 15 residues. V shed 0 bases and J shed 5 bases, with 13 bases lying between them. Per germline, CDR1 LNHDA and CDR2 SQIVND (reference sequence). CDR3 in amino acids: CASSIDLRGTTEAFF. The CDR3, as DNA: TGTGCCAGTAGTATAGATCTTAGGGGCACGACTGAAGCTTTCTTT.

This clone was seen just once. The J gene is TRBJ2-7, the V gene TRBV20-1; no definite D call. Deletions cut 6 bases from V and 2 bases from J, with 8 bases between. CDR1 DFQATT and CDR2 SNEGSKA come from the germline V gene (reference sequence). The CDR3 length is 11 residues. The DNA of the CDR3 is TGCAGTGCCTTAATTACCTACGAGCAGTACTTC. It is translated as CSALITYEQYF.

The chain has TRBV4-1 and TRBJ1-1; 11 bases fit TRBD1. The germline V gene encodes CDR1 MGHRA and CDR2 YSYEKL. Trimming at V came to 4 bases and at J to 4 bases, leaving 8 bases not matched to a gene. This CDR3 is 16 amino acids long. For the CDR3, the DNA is TGCGCCAGCAGCCCGCGGACAGGGGGCCCGGGCACTGAAGCTTTCTTT. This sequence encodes CASSPRTGGPGTEAFF.

The CDR3 region has the DNA TGTGCCAGCATGAGGGGGCCCAACACTGAAGCTTTCTTT. As protein: CASMRGPNTEAFF. The genes are TRBV2 and TRBJ1-1; TRBD1 matches at 7 bases. Trimming removed 7 bases from V and 2 bases from J; junction bases left unmatched: 4. CDR1 SNHLY and CDR2 FYNNEI come from the germline V gene. The CDR3 has 13 residues.

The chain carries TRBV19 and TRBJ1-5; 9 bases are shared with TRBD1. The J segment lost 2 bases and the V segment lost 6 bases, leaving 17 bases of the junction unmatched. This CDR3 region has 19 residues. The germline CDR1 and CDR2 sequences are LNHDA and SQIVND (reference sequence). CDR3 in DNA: TGTGCCAGTAGATCGTGGCCAGGACAGGGGCATTTGGGCAATCAGCCCCAGCATTTT. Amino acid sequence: CASRSWPGQGHLGNQPQHF.

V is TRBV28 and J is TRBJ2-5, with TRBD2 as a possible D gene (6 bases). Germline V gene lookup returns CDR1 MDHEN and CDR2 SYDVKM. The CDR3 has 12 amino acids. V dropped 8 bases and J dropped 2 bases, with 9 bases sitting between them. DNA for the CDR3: TGTGCCAGCCAGGAGGGGCAAGAGACCCAGTACTTC. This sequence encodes CASQEGQETQYF.

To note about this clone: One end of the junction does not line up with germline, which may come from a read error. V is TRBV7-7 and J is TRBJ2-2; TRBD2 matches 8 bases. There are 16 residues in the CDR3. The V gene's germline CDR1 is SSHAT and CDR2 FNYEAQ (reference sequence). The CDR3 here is CASSYTSGLYTGELFF. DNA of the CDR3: TGTGCTAGCAGCTACACTAGCGGCCTCTACACCGGGGAGCTGTTTTTT.

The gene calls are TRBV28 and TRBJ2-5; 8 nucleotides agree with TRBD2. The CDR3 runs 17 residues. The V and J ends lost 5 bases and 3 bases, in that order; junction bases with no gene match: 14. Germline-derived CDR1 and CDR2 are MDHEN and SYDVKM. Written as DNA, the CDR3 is TGTGCCAGCAGTGCGGGACTAGGCCGGGGGGATAAAGAGACCCAGTACTTC. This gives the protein CASSAGLGRGDKETQYF.

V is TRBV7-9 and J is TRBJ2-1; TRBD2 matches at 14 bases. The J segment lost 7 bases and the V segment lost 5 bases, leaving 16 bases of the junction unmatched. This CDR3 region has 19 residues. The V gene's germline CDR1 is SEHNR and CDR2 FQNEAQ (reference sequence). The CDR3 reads CASSTRTSGRSVGYNEQFF. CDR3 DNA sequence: TGTGCCAGCAGCACCAGGACTAGCGGGAGGTCCGTGGGTTATAATGAGCAGTTCTTC. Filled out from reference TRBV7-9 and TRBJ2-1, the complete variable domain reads DTGVSQNPRHKITKRGQNVTFRCDPISEHNRLYWYRQTLGQGPEFLTYFQNEAQLEKSRLLSDRFSAERPKGSFSTLEIQRTEQGDSAMYLCASSTRTSGRSVGYNEQFFGPGTRLTVL.

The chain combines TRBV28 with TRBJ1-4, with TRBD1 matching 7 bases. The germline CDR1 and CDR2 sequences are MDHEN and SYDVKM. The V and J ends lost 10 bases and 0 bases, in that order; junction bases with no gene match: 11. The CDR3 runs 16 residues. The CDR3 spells CAIFPRQGATNEKLFF. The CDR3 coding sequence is TGTGCCATTTTCCCGAGACAGGGCGCAACTAATGAAAAACTGTTTTTT. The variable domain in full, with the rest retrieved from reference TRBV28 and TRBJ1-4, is DVKVTQSSRYLVKRTGEKVFLECVQDMDHENMFWYRQDPGLGLRLIYFSYDVKMKEKGDIPEGYSVSREKKERFSLILESASTNQTSMYLCAIFPRQGATNEKLFFGSGTQLSVL.

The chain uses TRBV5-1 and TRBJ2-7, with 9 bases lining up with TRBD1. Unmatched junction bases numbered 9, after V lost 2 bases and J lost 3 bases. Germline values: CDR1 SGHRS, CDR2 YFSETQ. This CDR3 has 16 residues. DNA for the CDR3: TGCGCCAGCAGCTTAAGGGCCGGGACAGGGTACTACGAGCAGTACTTC. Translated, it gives CASSLRAGTGYYEQYF. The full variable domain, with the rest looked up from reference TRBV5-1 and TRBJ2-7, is KAGVTQTPRYLIKTRGQQVTLSCSPISGHRSVSWYQQTPGQGLQFLFEYFSETQRNKGNFPGRFSGRQFSNSRSEMNVSTLELGDSALYLCASSLRAGTGYYEQYFGPGTRLTVT.

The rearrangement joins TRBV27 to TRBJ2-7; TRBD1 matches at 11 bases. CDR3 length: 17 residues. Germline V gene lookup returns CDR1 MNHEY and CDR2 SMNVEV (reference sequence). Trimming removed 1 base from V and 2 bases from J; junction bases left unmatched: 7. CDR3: CASSLLSGTGGTYEQYF. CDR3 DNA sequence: TGTGCCAGCAGTTTATTAAGTGGGACAGGGGGAACCTACGAGCAGTACTTC.

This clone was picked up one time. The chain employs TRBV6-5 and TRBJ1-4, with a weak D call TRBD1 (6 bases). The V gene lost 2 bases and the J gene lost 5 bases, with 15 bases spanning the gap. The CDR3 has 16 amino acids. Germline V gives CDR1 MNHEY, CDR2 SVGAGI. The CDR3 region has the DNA TGTGCCAGCAGTTACCGAGGGGGGGTAACCAATGAAAAACTGTTTTTT. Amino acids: CASSYRGGVTNEKLFF.

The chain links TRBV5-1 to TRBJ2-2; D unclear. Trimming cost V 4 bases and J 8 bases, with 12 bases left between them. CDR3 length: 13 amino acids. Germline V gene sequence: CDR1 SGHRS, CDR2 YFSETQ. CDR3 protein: CASSLTSGGELFF. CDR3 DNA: TGCGCCAGCAGCCTGACTTCGGGTGGGGAGCTGTTTTTT.

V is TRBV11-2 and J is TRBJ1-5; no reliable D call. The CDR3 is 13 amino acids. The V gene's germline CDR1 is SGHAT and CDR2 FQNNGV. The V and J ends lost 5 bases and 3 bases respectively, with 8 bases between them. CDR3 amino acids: CASSPGSNQPQHF. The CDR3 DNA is TGTGCCAGCAGCCCCGGGTCCAATCAGCCCCAGCATTTT.

CDR3 nucleotides: TGTGCCAGCAGCACTCGGGGGGCGGGAACGTCAGATACGCAGTATTTT. This codes for CASSTRGAGTSDTQYF. The chain couples TRBV13 to TRBJ2-3; a weak D match, TRBD2 (7 bases). The CDR3 totals 16 residues. Trimming cost V 5 bases and J 4 bases, with 19 bases left between them. Germline V gives CDR1 PRHDT, CDR2 FYEKMQ (reference sequence).

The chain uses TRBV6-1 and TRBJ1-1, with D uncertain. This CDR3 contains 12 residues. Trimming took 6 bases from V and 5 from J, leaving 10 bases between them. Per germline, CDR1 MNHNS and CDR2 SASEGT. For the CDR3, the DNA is TGTGCCAGCAGAGGACTGACAACTGAAGCTTTCTTT. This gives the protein CASRGLTTEAFF.

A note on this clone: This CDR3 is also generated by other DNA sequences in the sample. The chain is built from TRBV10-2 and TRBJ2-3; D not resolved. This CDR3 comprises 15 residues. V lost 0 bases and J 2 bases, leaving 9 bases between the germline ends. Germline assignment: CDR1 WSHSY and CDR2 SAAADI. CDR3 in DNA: TGCGCCAGCAGTGAGTCGCCAACTTCCACAGATACGCAGTATTTT. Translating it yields CASSESPTSTDTQYF.

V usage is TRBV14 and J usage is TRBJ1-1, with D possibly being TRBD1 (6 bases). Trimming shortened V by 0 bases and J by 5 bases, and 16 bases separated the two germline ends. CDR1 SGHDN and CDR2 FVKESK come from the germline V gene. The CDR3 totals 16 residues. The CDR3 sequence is CASSQDLMGAGTEAFF. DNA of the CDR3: TGTGCCAGCAGCCAAGATCTCATGGGGGCAGGAACTGAAGCTTTCTTT.

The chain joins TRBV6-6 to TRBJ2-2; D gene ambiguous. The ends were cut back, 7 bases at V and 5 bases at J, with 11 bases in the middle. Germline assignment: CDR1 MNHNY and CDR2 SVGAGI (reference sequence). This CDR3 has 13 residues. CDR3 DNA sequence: TGTGCCAGCATTCAACTTACTACCGGGGAGCTGTTTTTT. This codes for CASIQLTTGELFF.

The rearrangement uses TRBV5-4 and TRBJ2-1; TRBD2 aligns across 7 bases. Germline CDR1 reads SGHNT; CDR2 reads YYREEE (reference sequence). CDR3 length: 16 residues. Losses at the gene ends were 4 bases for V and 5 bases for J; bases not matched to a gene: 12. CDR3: CASSPGGLAADNEQFF. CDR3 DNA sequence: TGTGCCAGCAGCCCCGGAGGCCTAGCGGCTGACAATGAGCAGTTCTTC.

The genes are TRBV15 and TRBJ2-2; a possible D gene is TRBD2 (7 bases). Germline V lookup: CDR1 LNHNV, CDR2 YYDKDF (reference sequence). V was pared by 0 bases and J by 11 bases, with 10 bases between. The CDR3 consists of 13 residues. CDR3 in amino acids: CATSRDRGGELFF. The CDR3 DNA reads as TGTGCCACCAGCAGAGATAGGGGGGGAGAGCTGTTTTTT.

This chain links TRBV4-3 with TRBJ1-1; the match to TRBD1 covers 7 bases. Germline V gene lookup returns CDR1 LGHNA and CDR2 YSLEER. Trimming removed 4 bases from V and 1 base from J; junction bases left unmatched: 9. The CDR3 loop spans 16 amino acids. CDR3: CASSRGVGQKNTEAFF. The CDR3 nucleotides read TGCGCCAGCAGCCGAGGTGTGGGACAGAAGAACACTGAAGCTTTCTTT.

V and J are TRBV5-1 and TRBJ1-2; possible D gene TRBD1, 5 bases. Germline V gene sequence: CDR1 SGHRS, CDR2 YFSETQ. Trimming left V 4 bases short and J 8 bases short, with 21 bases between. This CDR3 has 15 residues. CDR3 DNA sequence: TGCGCCAGCAGCCCCCGCGACAGTAAAACAGGCGGCTACACCTTC. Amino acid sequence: CASSPRDSKTGGYTF.

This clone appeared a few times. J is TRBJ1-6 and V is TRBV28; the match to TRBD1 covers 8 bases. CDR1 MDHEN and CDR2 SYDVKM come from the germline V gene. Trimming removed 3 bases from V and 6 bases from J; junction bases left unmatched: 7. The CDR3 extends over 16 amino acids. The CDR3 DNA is TGTGCCAGCAGTTTCGGACAGGGACGGGGTAATTCACCCCTCCACTTT. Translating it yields CASSFGQGRGNSPLHF.

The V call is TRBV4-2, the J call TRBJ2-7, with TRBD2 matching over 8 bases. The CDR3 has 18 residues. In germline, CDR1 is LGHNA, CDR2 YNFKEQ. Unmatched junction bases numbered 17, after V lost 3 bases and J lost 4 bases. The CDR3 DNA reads TGTGCCAGCAGCCACTCACAGGGCGATCCCGGGACTAGGTACGAGCAGTACTTC. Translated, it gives CASSHSQGDPGTRYEQYF.

This CDR3 reads CASSPILNEQFF. The CDR3 nucleotides are TGTGCCAGCAGCCCTATTCTCAATGAGCAGTTCTTC. The J gene is TRBJ2-1, the V gene TRBV28; D is ambiguous. Trimming removed 6 bases at V and 6 bases at J, with 9 bases between. Germline CDR1 reads MDHEN; CDR2 reads SYDVKM. The CDR3 consists of 12 residues.

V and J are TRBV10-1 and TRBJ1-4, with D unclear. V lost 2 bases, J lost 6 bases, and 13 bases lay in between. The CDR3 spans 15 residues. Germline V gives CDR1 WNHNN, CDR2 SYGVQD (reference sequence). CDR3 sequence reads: CASSEAEEWDEKLFF. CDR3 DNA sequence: TGCGCCAGCAGTGAGGCGGAGGAATGGGATGAAAAACTGTTTTTT.

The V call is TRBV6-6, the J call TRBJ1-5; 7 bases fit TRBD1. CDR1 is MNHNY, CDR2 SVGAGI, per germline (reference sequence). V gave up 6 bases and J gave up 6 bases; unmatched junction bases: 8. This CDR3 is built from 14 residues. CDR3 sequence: CASSDRVSSQPQHF. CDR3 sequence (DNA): TGTGCCAGCAGCGACAGGGTATCGAGTCAGCCCCAGCATTTT.